This T cell receptor beta chain was recorded in a study of blood T cell repertoires in COVID-19. Study summary: The origin of the acute and convalescent COVID-19 samples was the United States, Italy and Spain. The cDNA or gDNA used as material had been derived from T cells, B-cell-depleted T cells, or PBMCs.

In the source study's methods: Reference gene primers were amplified, and this amplification served to estimate nucleated cell counts. Clones were read by immunoSEQ multiplex PCR, and TCRdb kept only the in-frame ones, dropping some. V, J and clone size reflect that table, while D and trimming were determined from the DNA. This table has roughly 40,000 clones, roughly nine tenths appearing once. The J segment lost 3 bases and the V segment lost 6 bases, leaving 8 bases of the junction unmatched. Germline V lookup: CDR1 MNHEY, CDR2 SMNVEV (reference sequence). This CDR3 spans 16 amino acids. The TCR sequence derives from a human donor in a cohort sampled during active COVID-19. Sample: peripheral blood. The rearrangement links TRBV27 to TRBJ2-1; 10 positions match TRBD2. Here the CDR3 reads CASSLPLAGLYNEQFF. The CDR3 DNA sequence: TGTGCCAGCAGCCTCCCACTAGCGGGGCTCTACAATGAGCAGTTCTTC.